The entry below gives a single TCR beta chain sequence along with its context. Trimming took 7 bases from V and 8 from J, leaving 12 bases between them. Germline loops: CDR1 MNHEY, CDR2 SVGAGI. The CDR3 runs 13 residues. This table comes from immunoSEQ multiplex PCR, and its TCRdb copy is limited to in-frame clones, with some not included. The sample carries fewer than 200,000 clones, 80% to 95% recorded once. This record belongs to a study of T cell responses to AZD1222 COVID-19 vaccine. The specimen comprised peripheral blood, sampled on day 0 of AZD1222 vaccination. J is TRBJ1-6 and V is TRBV6-5, with TRBD1 as a possible D gene (5 bases). The sequence came from an adult in good health. The CDR3, as DNA: TGTGCCAGCACCCGACGGGGGGATTCACCCCTCCACTTT. Translated: CASTRRGDSPLHF.